The clone carrying this T cell receptor beta chain came up many times. The sample belongs to a study of sequential checkpoint blockade in melanoma. Data came from immunoSEQ multiplex PCR; TCRdb stores just in-frame clones and leaves some out. The data show 35,000 to 40,000 clones, with roughly a third seen just once and roughly 1.5% held by the top ten. Indicated treatment: randomized to nivolumab then ipilimumab (arm A) or the reverse (arm B). The CDR3 totals 14 residues. The V gene's germline CDR1 is MNHNS and CDR2 SASEGT. Deletions cut 0 bases from V and 0 bases from J, with 5 bases between. The sequencing used tumor tissue (inferred from file names), collected from a patient given nivolumab and ipilimumab in sequence. This TCR came from a human donor with melanoma. The rearrangement joins TRBV6-1 to TRBJ1-1; the D is unclear. Written as DNA, the CDR3 is TGTGCCAGCAGTGAAGCGTCAGTGAACACTGAAGCTTTCTTT. Residues: CASSEASVNTEAFF.